The clone carrying this TCR beta chain was seen a handful of times. This sample was taken from a study of identical twins. TCRdb reprocessed the 5' RACE reads via MiXCR and lists one record per CDR3 protein. The profile shows some 1,700,000 distinct CDR3 sequences, around 29% of them singletons. Source material: cord blood. This TCR was recovered from a newborn girl in good health.

The CDR3 spells CSAREGQGNSPLHF. In nucleotides, the CDR3 is TGCAGTGCTAGGGAGGGACAGGGGAATTCACCCCTCCACTTT. The chain joins TRBV20-1 to TRBJ1-6; 10 positions agree with TRBD1. V trimming: 3 bases; J trimming: 7 bases; junction bases outside the gene matches: 3. CDR1 DFQATT and CDR2 SNEGSKA come from the germline V gene (reference sequence). The CDR3 covers 14 residues.